What follows are 21 T cell receptor beta chains derived from one specimen sequenced in a study of blood T cell repertoires in COVID-19. Profiled with immunoSEQ multiplex PCR; TCRdb holds only in-frame clones, not every one. Here the sample spans about 470,000 clones, 87% being singletons. What was sequenced was PBMCs or T cells enriched from blood (not recorded which). These receptors came from a woman under 30 who had recovered from COVID-19.

The V call is TRBV27, the J call TRBJ1-5, with D perhaps matching TRBD1 (6 bases). Trimming removed 6 bases from V and 5 bases from J, with 17 bases in between. CDR3 length: 15 residues. CDR1 is MNHEY and CDR2 is SMNVEV in the germline V gene (reference sequence). CDR3 protein: CASSLTGNADQPQHF. The CDR3 nucleotides are TGTGCCAGCAGCTTGACAGGTAATGCGGATCAGCCCCAGCATTTT.

This clone appeared once. The rearrangement uses TRBV27 and TRBJ1-1; D gene ambiguous. The CDR3 runs 16 residues. CDR1 and CDR2 (germline): MNHEY, SMNVEV (reference sequence). Trimming took off 5 bases at V and 0 bases at J, with 16 bases between the two ends. The CDR3 DNA follows: TGTGCCAGCAGTCCCCCTGGTGAGAGGTTGAACACTGAAGCTTTCTTT. Translating it yields CASSPPGERLNTEAFF.

V usage is TRBV5-8 and J usage is TRBJ2-3; 8 bases agree with TRBD2. The germline V gene encodes CDR1 SGHTS and CDR2 YDEGEE. This CDR3 region has 15 residues. With 7 bases clipped from V and 2 bases from J, the junction kept 9 bases outside the gene matches. DNA of the CDR3: TGTGCCAGCGTCTGGGGGCGGGAGGTCACAGATACGCAGTATTTT. It is translated as CASVWGREVTDTQYF.

The CDR3 loop is CASSLGDMSTGELFF. The CDR3 DNA reads TGTGCCAGCAGCTTGGGTGACATGAGCACCGGGGAGCTGTTTTTT. This sequence joins TRBV5-5 and TRBJ2-2; no firm D call. V dropped 0 bases and J dropped 4 bases, with 10 bases sitting between them. Germline V lookup: CDR1 SGHKS, CDR2 YYEKEE (reference sequence). CDR3 length: 15 residues.

The V gene is TRBV3-1 (or the pseudogene TRBV3-2), the J gene TRBJ2-3, with TRBD2 identical over 10 bases. The CDR3 covers 18 residues. Germline V gene lookup returns CDR1 LGHDT and CDR2 YNNKEL (reference sequence). V dropped 1 base and J dropped 5; count of bases not matched to a gene: 12. CDR3 DNA sequence: TGTGCCAGCAGCCAAGTAGATAATAGGCTAGCGGGGGAAGATACGCAGTATTTT. It translates to CASSQVDNRLAGEDTQYF.

The V gene is TRBV7-9, the J gene TRBJ2-3; D is possibly TRBD2 (6 bases). The ends were cut back, 5 bases at V and 2 bases at J, with 14 bases in the middle. Germline V lookup: CDR1 SEHNR, CDR2 FQNEAQ (reference sequence). The CDR3 is 15 residues long. CDR3 nucleotide sequence: TGTGCCAGCAGCCCAGTGGGACTCCACACAGATACGCAGTATTTT. Encoded protein: CASSPVGLHTDTQYF.

Details on this clone: Other DNA sequences in this specimen translate into the identical CDR3. The rearrangement uses TRBV6-2 or TRBV6-3 and TRBJ2-7, with a possible D match to TRBD1 (5 bases). The CDR3 sequence is 13 residues long. CDR1 is MNHEY and CDR2 is SVGEGT in the germline V gene. Trimming took 2 bases from V and 4 from J, leaving 9 bases between them. CDR3 nucleotides: TGTGCCAGCAGTTACGTGTCAGGGTACGAGCAGTACTTC. Protein product: CASSYVSGYEQYF.

The chain employs TRBV18 and TRBJ1-5; perhaps TRBD1 as D (6 bases). V was trimmed by 1 base and J by 3 bases, leaving 10 bases between them. Germline V gene lookup returns CDR1 KGHSH and CDR2 LQKENI. This CDR3 contains 15 residues. CDR3 bases: TGTGCCAGCTCACCACAGGCAGGGGACAATCAGCCCCAGCATTTT. This encodes CASSPQAGDNQPQHF.

The chain has TRBV28 and TRBJ1-2; no firm D call. V gave up 6 bases and J gave up 0 bases, with 11 bases separating them. The CDR3 is 14 amino acids. Germline CDR1 is MDHEN and CDR2 is SYDVKM. CDR3 sequence (DNA): TGTGCCAGCAGAGGTGGGCCCTCTAACTATGGCTACACCTTC. It is translated as CASRGGPSNYGYTF.

The chain combines TRBV2 with TRBJ1-4; D is ambiguous. This CDR3 region has 14 residues. Per the germline V gene, CDR1 is SNHLY and CDR2 is FYNNEI. Trimming pared 6 bases from V and 3 bases from J, leaving 11 bases between. The CDR3 region is CASSLIRANEKLFF. The CDR3 DNA reads TGTGCCAGCAGCCTCATCCGGGCTAATGAAAAACTGTTTTTT. Drawing the rest from reference TRBV2 and TRBJ1-4, the complete variable domain is EPEVTQTPSHQVTQMGQEVILRCVPISNHLYFYWYRQILGQKVEFLVSFYNNEISEKSEIFDDQFSVERPDGSNFTLKIRSTKLEDSAMYFCASSLIRANEKLFFGSGTQLSVL.

There are a few counts of this clone. This chain connects TRBV7-9 to TRBJ1-1; 10 nucleotides agree with TRBD1. The CDR3 spans 17 residues. Per the germline V gene, CDR1 is SEHNR and CDR2 is FQNEAQ (reference sequence). Losses at the gene ends were 4 bases for V and 1 base for J; bases not matched to a gene: 9. In DNA form, the CDR3 reads TGTGCCAGCAGCTCCCGAGCCGGGACAGGGGAGAACACTGAAGCTTTCTTT. Translation: CASSSRAGTGENTEAFF.

This chain joins TRBV24-1 and TRBJ1-2; 8 bases align to TRBD1. CDR1 is KGHDR and CDR2 is SFDVKD in the germline V gene. This CDR3 is 16 amino acids long. Germline trimming cut 2 bases from V and 4 bases from J; bases unmatched to any gene: 8. CDR3 sequence: CATSDSPSTGAYGYTF. The CDR3 DNA is TGTGCCACCAGTGATTCCCCATCGACAGGGGCCTATGGCTACACCTTC.

This clone was counted between two and nine times. The chain couples TRBV2 to TRBJ1-5, with TRBD1 as a possible D gene (6 bases). Germline CDR1 SNHLY, CDR2 FYNNEI. The CDR3 covers 13 residues. The germline V and J ends were trimmed by 7 bases and 5 bases, with 12 bases remaining between them. The CDR3 DNA reads TGTGCCAGCAAGGACAGTGACTATCAGCCCCAGCATTTT. Its translation: CASKDSDYQPQHF.

This chain uses TRBV4-1 with TRBJ2-2; 8 positions match TRBD1. There are 16 residues in the CDR3. Germline assignment: CDR1 MGHRA and CDR2 YSYEKL. V lost 4 bases, J lost 1 base, and 5 bases stayed unmatched. CDR3 nucleotides: TGCGCCAGCAGCCGAACCGGACAGGGGAACACCGGGGAGCTGTTTTTT. Translation gives CASSRTGQGNTGELFF.

J is TRBJ1-2 and V is TRBV6-5, with D unclear. Trimming took off 0 bases at V and 2 bases at J, with 13 bases between the two ends. The CDR3 covers 16 residues. In germline, CDR1 is MNHEY, CDR2 SVGAGI. The CDR3 DNA is TGTGCCAGCAGTTACTCAGGGAGAGGGATGAACTATGGCTACACCTTC. This encodes CASSYSGRGMNYGYTF.

The chain has TRBV7-9 and TRBJ2-3; the D gene is possibly TRBD2 (5 bases). Germline CDR1 reads SEHNR; CDR2 reads FQNEAQ (reference sequence). V lost 2 bases, J lost 1 base, and 10 bases lay in between. This CDR3 has 15 amino acids. CDR3 DNA sequence: TGTGCCAGCAGCTTAAGGCCGAGGGGCACAGATACGCAGTATTTT. Amino acid sequence: CASSLRPRGTDTQYF.

The CDR3 nucleotides read TGTGCCAGCAGACGTACCATTGACACTAACTATGGCTACACCTTC. This translates into CASRRTIDTNYGYTF. V and J are TRBV6-5 and TRBJ1-2; unclear D gene. Germline CDR1 is MNHEY and CDR2 is SVGAGI. With 6 bases removed from V and 0 bases from J, the gap between germline ends came to 14 bases. The CDR3 totals 15 residues.

The CDR3 is CAWSARGLVLETQYF. The CDR3 DNA reads TGTGCCTGGAGTGCCCGGGGACTAGTATTAGAGACCCAGTACTTC. The chain couples TRBV30 to TRBJ2-5, with TRBD2 matching over 8 bases. Germline V gives CDR1 GTSNPN, CDR2 SVGIG (reference sequence). This CDR3 has 15 amino acids. Trimming at V came to 1 base and at J to 4 bases, leaving 8 bases not matched to a gene.

This clone was counted a single time. CDR3 loop: CAALGGAGLTSYGYTF. The CDR3 DNA reads TGTGCCGCCCTGGGGGGAGCAGGGCTCACCTCCTATGGCTACACCTTC. The chain recombines TRBV10-3 with TRBJ1-2; D perhaps matches TRBD1 (5 bases). V gave up 11 bases and J gave up 4 bases, with 26 bases separating them. The CDR3 extends over 16 amino acids. From germline, CDR1 is ENHRY and CDR2 SYGVKD.

J is TRBJ1-2 and V is TRBV29-1, with no clear D. Trimming cost V 5 bases and J 10 bases, with 14 bases left between them. Germline assignment: CDR1 SQVTM and CDR2 ANQGSEA. This CDR3 is built from 11 residues. CDR3 bases: TGCAGCGTTCGCGGACTCATATTCTACACCTTC. Translating gives CSVRGLIFYTF.

The chain has TRBV5-1 and TRBJ2-3, with 8 positions matching TRBD2. This CDR3 has 15 residues. Trimming removed 2 bases from V and 5 bases from J; junction bases left unmatched: 7. The germline gives CDR1 SGHRS, CDR2 YFSETQ. The CDR3 sequence is CASSFSGEQGDTQYF. The CDR3 nucleotides are TGCGCCAGCAGCTTTAGCGGGGAGCAGGGAGATACGCAGTATTTT.